These 27 T cell receptor beta chains came from one sample sequenced in a study of blood T cell repertoires in COVID-19. Sequenced by immunoSEQ multiplex PCR; TCRdb stores in-frame clones only, minus some. The data hold 40,000 to 50,000 clones, with about 86% observed a single time. Sequenced material: peripheral blood. The receptors stem from a woman of 80 years or more with acute or convalescent COVID-19.

This rearrangement joins TRBV7-2 to TRBJ2-3; 9 nucleotides agree with TRBD1. Germline V gene data show CDR1 as SGHTA and CDR2 as FQGNSA. CDR3 length: 14 residues. Trimming removed 3 bases from V and 6 bases from J; junction bases left unmatched: 4. The CDR3 spells CASSFGQGWDTQYF. For the CDR3, the DNA is TGTGCCAGCAGCTTCGGACAGGGGTGGGATACGCAGTATTTT.

The chain uses TRBV4-1 and TRBJ2-5; D possibly corresponds to TRBD1 (7 bases). Germline CDR1 MGHRA, CDR2 YSYEKL. Trimming cost V 0 bases and J 4 bases, with 12 bases left between them. This CDR3 is built from 15 residues. The CDR3 DNA sequence: TGCGCCAGCAGCCAAGACGGCAGGGGGGTAGAGACCCAGTACTTC. Translation: CASSQDGRGVETQYF.

The chain links TRBV10-3 to TRBJ1-2; 9 bases are a match to TRBD1. V was pared by 3 bases and J by 0 bases, with 5 bases of the junction left unmatched. Germline V gives CDR1 ENHRY, CDR2 SYGVKD. The CDR3 contains 16 residues. CDR3 residues: CAISDLTGGSNYGYTF. DNA of the CDR3: TGTGCCATCAGTGATCTAACAGGGGGCTCTAACTATGGCTACACCTTC.

This chain uses TRBV5-4 with TRBJ2-7; TRBD1 agrees at 8 bases. Trimming removed 4 bases from V and 6 bases from J; junction bases left unmatched: 6. The germline V gene has CDR1 SGHNT and CDR2 YYREEE (reference sequence). The CDR3 consists of 13 residues. CDR3 in amino acids: CASSGTGGPEQYF. The CDR3 DNA reads TGTGCCAGCAGCGGTACAGGGGGTCCCGAGCAGTACTTC.

V gene TRBV20-1 combines with J gene TRBJ2-7; D gene uncertain. Trimming removed 6 bases from V and 1 base from J, with 10 bases in between. This CDR3 is built from 12 residues. CDR1 is DFQATT and CDR2 is SNEGSKA in the germline V gene (reference sequence). CDR3 amino acids: CSASVVSYEQYF. CDR3 sequence (DNA): TGCAGTGCAAGTGTAGTTTCCTACGAGCAGTACTTC.

The chain is built from TRBV3-1 (or the pseudogene TRBV3-2) and TRBJ1-1; tentative D call: TRBD1 (6 bases). This CDR3 region has 15 residues. CDR1 LGHDT and CDR2 YNNKEL come from the germline V gene (reference sequence). Between the trimmed V and J ends, which lost 4 bases and 3 bases, there was a span of 15 bases. CDR3 bases: TGTGCCAGCAGCCCCGGGGCAGGGGCCCACACTGAAGCTTTCTTT. Protein: CASSPGAGAHTEAFF.

The chain recombines TRBV6-4 with TRBJ2-2; 9 nucleotides line up with TRBD1. Trimming cost V 3 bases and J 1 base; bases outside gene matches: 0. CDR1 is MRHNA, CDR2 SNTAGT, per germline. The CDR3 has 15 residues. CDR3 coding DNA: TGTGCCAGCAGTGAGACAGGGGGGAACACCGGGGAGCTGTTTTTT. Translated: CASSETGGNTGELFF.

This clone was seen only a few times. This chain connects TRBV4-1 to TRBJ1-4; D gene uncertain. In germline, CDR1 is MGHRA, CDR2 YSYEKL. The CDR3 is 15 amino acids. V lost 4 bases and J lost 4, with 13 bases in between. CDR3: CASSPIPGSNEKLFF. For the CDR3, the DNA is TGCGCCAGCAGCCCAATACCCGGTAGTAATGAAAAACTGTTTTTT.

The gene calls are TRBV30 and TRBJ1-2; no clear D. CDR3 length: 13 residues. The germline V gene encodes CDR1 GTSNPN and CDR2 SVGIG (reference sequence). The ends were cut back, 2 bases at V and 4 bases at J, with 11 bases in the middle. CDR3 in amino acids: CAWSRGSAYGYTF. The CDR3 DNA reads as TGTGCCTGGAGTCGAGGGAGCGCCTATGGCTACACCTTC.

This rearrangement joins TRBV25-1 to TRBJ1-1; 9 nucleotides agree with TRBD1. V trimming: 4 bases; J trimming: 1 base; junction bases outside the gene matches: 1. The CDR3 spans 14 residues. The germline V gene has CDR1 MGHDK and CDR2 SYGVNS. CDR3 in amino acids: CASSGQGGNTEAFF. In DNA, the CDR3 is TGTGCCAGCAGTGGACAGGGGGGGAACACTGAAGCTTTCTTT.

This clone has more than one count but fewer than ten. This chain uses TRBV18 with TRBJ2-2; tentatively, D is TRBD2 (6 bases). Germline CDR1 and CDR2: KGHSH and LQKENI. The CDR3 contains 13 residues. V lost 6 bases and J lost 3, with 8 bases in between. CDR3 in amino acids: CASSGGDTGELFF. The CDR3 DNA is TGTGCCAGCTCGGGAGGAGACACCGGGGAGCTGTTTTTT.

The V call is TRBV5-4, the J call TRBJ1-1, with TRBD1 matching over 9 bases. The V gene's germline CDR1 is SGHNT and CDR2 YYREEE (reference sequence). This CDR3 spans 14 amino acids. V dropped 4 bases and J dropped 8; count of bases not matched to a gene: 9. The CDR3 region has the DNA TGTGCCAGCAGCAACCGGGACAGGGTAACCGAAGCTTTCTTT. As protein: CASSNRDRVTEAFF.

The rearrangement uses TRBV3-1 (or the pseudogene TRBV3-2) and TRBJ1-2; 7 bases match TRBD1. Trimming cost V 1 base and J 5 bases; bases outside gene matches: 7. CDR1 LGHDT and CDR2 YNNKEL come from the germline V gene (reference sequence). This CDR3 comprises 15 residues. The CDR3 region has the DNA TGTGCCAGCAGCCAAGGGAGGGGGCAGAGGTATGGCTACACCTTC. As protein: CASSQGRGQRYGYTF.

CDR3 residues: CASSYHRTGGDEQYF. As DNA, the CDR3 is TGTGCCAGCAGTTACCACCGGACAGGGGGAGACGAGCAGTACTTC. The rearrangement joins TRBV6-5 to TRBJ2-7, with 10 bases aligning to TRBD1. J gave up 5 bases and V 2 bases, and 6 bases lay outside the gene matches. This CDR3 spans 15 amino acids. CDR1 and CDR2 from the germline V gene are MNHEY and SVGAGI.

The chain combines TRBV10-3 with TRBJ2-5, with D maybe TRBD1 (5 bases). CDR3 size: 14 residues. Trimming removed 6 bases at V and 5 bases at J, with 16 bases between. Germline V gene lookup returns CDR1 ENHRY and CDR2 SYGVKD. The CDR3 is CAIRGRAQSETQYF. Here the CDR3 DNA reads TGTGCCATCAGGGGCAGGGCACAGTCCGAGACCCAGTACTTC.

The chain carries TRBV4-2 and TRBJ1-6; D unclear. The CDR3 contains 14 residues. Per the germline V gene, CDR1 is LGHNA and CDR2 is YNFKEQ. Trimming left V 0 bases short and J 6 bases short, with 6 bases between. DNA of the CDR3: TGTGCCAGCAGCCAAGAGGAGCGTAATTCACCCCTCCACTTT. It specifies CASSQEERNSPLHF.

The chain uses TRBV30 and TRBJ1-1; D possibly corresponds to TRBD1 (5 bases). The germline gives CDR1 GTSNPN, CDR2 SVGIG (reference sequence). The CDR3 totals 18 residues. V shed 5 bases and J shed 1 base, with 26 bases lying between them. In DNA form, the CDR3 reads TGTGCCTGGGGTGGGGAGGGGCTTAAGGGATTTCGGAACACTGAAGCTTTCTTT. Translation: CAWGGEGLKGFRNTEAFF.

The chain employs TRBV15 and TRBJ2-5, with D possibly being TRBD2 (5 bases). There are 18 residues in the CDR3. The V and J ends lost 3 bases and 5 bases respectively, with 25 bases between them. The germline CDR1 and CDR2 sequences are LNHNV and YYDKDF (reference sequence). CDR3 loop: CATSSPEVAIAHWETQYF. DNA of the CDR3: TGTGCCACCAGCAGCCCGGAGGTAGCGATAGCGCATTGGGAGACCCAGTACTTC.

This clone occurred a few times. DNA of the CDR3: TGTGCCAGCAGTACCGCGAATTCACCCCTCCACTTT. Translation: CASSTANSPLHF. J is TRBJ1-6 and V is TRBV11-3; unclear D gene. The germline gives CDR1 SGHNT, CDR2 YENEEA. This CDR3 has 12 amino acids. Between the trimmed V and J ends, which lost 6 bases and 7 bases, there was a span of 7 bases.

This clone turned up a few times. The genes are TRBV7-2 and TRBJ2-5, with 11 bases identical to TRBD1. The trim removed 1 base at V and 1 base at J, leaving 5 bases unmatched. The CDR3 loop spans 17 amino acids. CDR1 and CDR2 (germline): SGHTA, FQGNSA. CDR3 DNA: TGTGCCAGCAGCTTAGGCGGACAGGGGGCTGTCCAAGAGACCCAGTACTTC. Its protein is CASSLGGQGAVQETQYF.

This chain joins TRBV9 and TRBJ2-7; 10 bases align to TRBD1. The CDR3 is 15 amino acids. Germline lookup yields CDR1 SGDLS and CDR2 YYNGEE. V gave up 4 bases and J gave up 2 bases; unmatched junction bases: 6. In DNA, the CDR3 is TGTGCCAGCAGCAGGGGGGGACAGGGGACCTACGAGCAGTACTTC. Protein sequence: CASSRGGQGTYEQYF. Based on the CDR3 plus reference TRBV9 and TRBJ2-7, the full variable domain is DSGVTQTPKHLITATGQRVTLRCSPRSGDLSVYWYQQSLDQGLQFLIQYYNGEERAKGNILERFSAQQFPDLHSELNLSSLELGDSALYFCASSRGGQGTYEQYFGPGTRLTVT.

This clone is medium-sized by share. This chain connects TRBV5-6 to TRBJ1-2; 8 bases agree with TRBD1. CDR1 and CDR2 (germline): SGHDT, YYEEEE. With 2 bases clipped from V and 5 bases from J, the junction kept 14 bases outside the gene matches. The CDR3 loop spans 17 amino acids. The CDR3 DNA reads TGTGCCAGCAGCTTTCCACCCCCGACAGGGGCCAGGTATGGCTACACCTTC. Its protein product is CASSFPPPTGARYGYTF.

This sequence joins TRBV19 and TRBJ1-5, with TRBD1 matching over 8 bases. The CDR3 is 14 residues long. Germline CDR1 and CDR2: LNHDA and SQIVND (reference sequence). V was pared by 2 bases and J by 10 bases, with 7 bases of the junction left unmatched. The CDR3 here is CASSISGGVYPQHF. The CDR3 bases are TGTGCCAGTAGTATATCAGGGGGCGTTTATCCCCAGCATTTT.

The gene calls are TRBV11-1 and TRBJ1-4; a possible D gene is TRBD1 (5 bases). Germline values: CDR1 SGHAT, CDR2 FQDESV (reference sequence). V lost 5 bases to trimming and J lost 8 bases, with 15 bases between them. The CDR3 spans 14 residues. The CDR3 nucleotides are TGTGCCAGCAGCACCTCTGCAGGGCGGGAAAAACTGTTTTTT. Its translation is CASSTSAGREKLFF.

This chain connects TRBV6-4 to TRBJ1-6; D may be TRBD1 (6 bases). V lost 5 bases, J lost 0 bases, and 11 bases lay in between. CDR3 length equals 16 residues. The germline V gene has CDR1 MRHNA and CDR2 SNTAGT. The CDR3 nucleotides read TGTGCCAGCAGTTACAGGGAAAGCTCCTATAATTCACCCCTCCACTTT. Translation: CASSYRESSYNSPLHF.

The gene calls are TRBV5-6 and TRBJ1-5; TRBD1 might be the D (5 bases). The CDR3 extends over 17 amino acids. V shed 3 bases and J shed 0 bases, with 16 bases lying between them. Germline V gene data show CDR1 as SGHDT and CDR2 as YYEEEE. The CDR3, as DNA: TGTGCCAGCAGCTCCTATCGACAGAGAAATAGCAATCAGCCCCAGCATTTT. This translates into CASSSYRQRNSNQPQHF.

CDR3 residues: CASSWTGMNTEAFF. CDR3 DNA sequence: TGTGCCAGCAGCTGGACAGGGATGAACACTGAAGCTTTCTTT. The rearrangement joins TRBV7-2 to TRBJ1-1; 8 bases fit TRBD1. Trimming removed 4 bases from V and 0 bases from J; junction bases left unmatched: 1. The CDR3 sequence is 14 residues long. Per the germline V gene, CDR1 is SGHTA and CDR2 is FQGNSA.